A single sample gave rise to the 27 T cell receptor beta chains below, sequenced in a study of T cells in Graves' hyperthyroidism and ophthalmopathy. Amplification of TCR beta CDR3 regions used RNA as the template. The HTBI primer set drove a first-round RT-PCR of the TCR CDR3. Each CDR3 protein is one row after TCRdb ran MiXCR on the multiplex PCR reads. Among 340,000 or so distinct CDR3 sequences listed, around 20% were seen once. Source material: blood. The receptors originated from a woman between 50 and 59 years old with Graves' hyperthyroidism.

This clonotype has a count of ten or more. V gene TRBV11-2 combines with J gene TRBJ1-5; TRBD1 matches at 9 bases. The V and J ends lost 6 bases and 0 bases, in that order; junction bases with no gene match: 9. The CDR3 totals 17 residues. CDR1 is SGHAT, CDR2 FQNNGV, per germline. CDR3 protein: CASSSLADRGSNQPQHF. DNA for the CDR3: TGTGCCAGCAGTTCACTTGCGGACAGGGGTAGCAATCAGCCCCAGCATTTT.

The chain's CDR3 is CASSHLTRNATEAFF. CDR3 in DNA: TGCGCCAGCAGCCACCTGACACGGAATGCGACTGAAGCTTTCTTT. The genes are TRBV4-1 and TRBJ1-1; D remains unclear. This CDR3 comprises 15 residues. Per the germline V gene, CDR1 is MGHRA and CDR2 is YSYEKL. Trimming shortened V by 3 bases and J by 5 bases, and 16 bases separated the two germline ends.

Ten or more counts support this clonotype. The chain has TRBV9 and TRBJ1-1; tentatively, D is TRBD1 (5 bases). Per the germline V gene, CDR1 is SGDLS and CDR2 is YYNGEE. The CDR3 length is 14 residues. V was shortened by 2 bases and J by 2 bases, with 10 bases between the two germline ends. The CDR3 sequence: CASSVRAVNTEAFF. The CDR3 DNA reads TGTGCCAGCAGCGTCAGGGCGGTTAACACTGAAGCTTTCTTT.

The gene calls are TRBV20-1 and TRBJ1-5; D unclear. The length of the CDR3 is 15 residues. The V end was cut by 2 bases, the J end by 5 bases, with 16 bases between. CDR1 and CDR2 from the germline V gene are DFQATT and SNEGSKA (reference sequence). CDR3 loop: CSARPQLGIDQPQHF. The CDR3 DNA reads TGCAGTGCTAGACCTCAGTTAGGCATTGATCAGCCCCAGCATTTT.

This clonotype has ten or more counts. J is TRBJ2-3 and V is TRBV2, with D hard to call. Trimming stripped 4 bases from V and 2 bases from J, with 22 bases between. CDR1 is SNHLY and CDR2 is FYNNEI in the germline V gene. The CDR3 has 18 amino acids. CDR3 sequence: CASSGPSPQVVITDTQYF. In nucleotides, the CDR3 is TGTGCCAGCAGTGGACCTAGTCCCCAAGTAGTCATCACAGATACGCAGTATTTT.

Ten or more counts support this clonotype. The chain employs TRBV20-1 and TRBJ2-5; 8 positions agree with TRBD2. Germline V gene lookup returns CDR1 DFQATT and CDR2 SNEGSKA (reference sequence). After removal of 5 bases from V and 5 bases from J, the junction contained 10 bases not matched to a gene. This CDR3 comprises 14 residues. CDR3 in DNA: TGCAGTGCTCGGACTAGCAAGCAAATGGAGACCCAGTACTTC. Its translation: CSARTSKQMETQYF.

The V and J genes are TRBV5-1 and TRBJ2-1; 9 bases fit TRBD1. The J segment lost 14 bases and the V segment lost 0 bases, leaving 3 bases of the junction unmatched. The CDR3 has 12 amino acids. Germline-derived CDR1 and CDR2 are SGHRS and YFSETQ. The DNA for the CDR3 is TGCGCCAGCAGCTTGGTGGGGACAGGGAAGTTCTTC. Its protein is CASSLVGTGKFF.

Ten or more counts support this clonotype. V is TRBV11-1 and J is TRBJ2-2, with a possible D match to TRBD2 (6 bases). The germline V gene encodes CDR1 SGHAT and CDR2 FQDESV (reference sequence). The CDR3 runs 16 residues. V shed 6 bases and J shed 2 bases, with 16 bases lying between them. The CDR3 reads CASSNSGSGNTGELFF. As DNA, the CDR3 is TGTGCCAGCAGTAATAGCGGTAGCGGAAACACCGGGGAGCTGTTTTTT. Using reference TRBV11-1 and TRBJ2-2 for the parts outside the CDR3, the full variable domain is EAEVAQSPRYKITEKSQAVAFWCDPISGHATLYWYRQILGQGPELLVQFQDESVVDDSQLPKDRFSAERLKGVDSTLKIQPAELGDSAMYLCASSNSGSGNTGELFFGEGSRLTVL.

This chain uses TRBV15 with TRBJ2-7, with 9 bases that match TRBD1. Germline lookup yields CDR1 LNHNV and CDR2 YYDKDF (reference sequence). V was clipped by 2 bases and J by 3 bases; unmatched bases: 17. This CDR3 comprises 19 residues. CDR3 nucleotide sequence: TGTGCCACCAGCAGATCAGTATCTTTCGGGACAGGGAAGAACTACGAGCAGTACTTC. Encoded protein: CATSRSVSFGTGKNYEQYF.

This clonotype was observed at least ten times. The chain links TRBV28 to TRBJ1-1, with 8 bases aligning to TRBD1. Germline assignment: CDR1 MDHEN and CDR2 SYDVKM. With 4 bases clipped from V and 4 bases from J, the junction kept 5 bases outside the gene matches. The CDR3 sequence is 14 residues long. The CDR3, as DNA: TGTGCCAGCAGTTGGCTGGACAGGGCCACTGAAGCTTTCTTT. Translated, it gives CASSWLDRATEAFF.

This clonotype was counted ten times or more. This sequence joins TRBV11-3 and TRBJ2-5, with a weak D call TRBD2 (6 bases). CDR1 is SGHNT, CDR2 YENEEA, per germline. The V end was cut by 0 bases, the J end by 5 bases, with 16 bases between. The CDR3 runs 16 residues. As DNA, the CDR3 is TGTGCCAGCAGCTTAGATACTCGGGTTGGAGGGGAGACCCAGTACTTC. Residues: CASSLDTRVGGETQYF.

The table lists this clonotype with a few counts. The chain carries TRBV10-3 and TRBJ2-7, with 7 bases matching TRBD2. The germline gives CDR1 ENHRY, CDR2 SYGVKD. The CDR3 sequence is 14 residues long. V was pared by 7 bases and J by 2 bases, with 8 bases of the junction left unmatched. The CDR3 loop reads CAIMPSGITYEQYF. The CDR3 DNA reads TGTGCCATCATGCCTAGCGGTATAACCTACGAGCAGTACTTC.

This clonotype occurred a few times. One end of the junction fails to match germline, which may point to a read error. The rearrangement uses TRBV28 and TRBJ1-1; 7 bases are shared with TRBD1. This CDR3 is built from 15 residues. Germline V CDR1 and CDR2: MDHEN, SYDVKM. The CDR3 bases are TGTGCCAGCAGTTTATTGGCAGGGGGAAACACTGAAGCTCTCTTT. Its protein product is CASSLLAGGNTEALF.

This chain links TRBV2 with TRBJ2-7, with 11 positions matching TRBD2. CDR3 length equals 18 residues. The trim removed 2 bases at V and 3 bases at J, leaving 12 bases unmatched. Germline V gene sequence: CDR1 SNHLY, CDR2 FYNNEI. The CDR3 reads CASSESGGTSGANYEQYF. CDR3 DNA: TGTGCCAGCAGTGAAAGCGGAGGGACTAGCGGAGCTAACTACGAGCAGTACTTC.

The gene calls are TRBV24-1 and TRBJ2-1, with TRBD1 matching 9 bases. Germline V gene data show CDR1 as KGHDR and CDR2 as SFDVKD. J lost 2 bases, V lost 11 bases, and 6 bases had no gene match. The length of the CDR3 is 14 residues. The CDR3 sequence is CARIGQGPYNEQFF. CDR3 bases: TGTGCCAGGATAGGACAGGGGCCCTACAATGAGCAGTTCTTC.

The CDR3 DNA sequence: TGTGCCAGCAGCTTAGGACGGATCTATGAGCAGTTCTTC. Protein sequence: CASSLGRIYEQFF. The genes are TRBV11-2 and TRBJ2-1; D not certain. Germline CDR1 reads SGHAT; CDR2 reads FQNNGV. Trimming removed 1 base from V and 8 bases from J, with 9 bases in between. There are 13 residues in the CDR3.

This clonotype occurred many times. V and J are TRBV7-6 and TRBJ2-7; 8 bases map to TRBD1. The CDR3 has 14 amino acids. The V gene end was trimmed by 1 base and the J gene end by 5 bases; junction bases not matched to a gene: 4. Germline V lookup: CDR1 SGHVS, CDR2 FNYEAQ. CDR3 nucleotides: TGTGCCAGCAGCTTAGGGACAGGGAACGACGAGCAGTACTTC. Protein product: CASSLGTGNDEQYF.

J is TRBJ1-3 and V is TRBV27; weak D call: TRBD1 (5 bases). Germline values: CDR1 MNHEY, CDR2 SMNVEV (reference sequence). The V end lost 0 bases, the J end lost 0 bases, and 9 bases lay between the germline ends. CDR3 size: 16 residues. CDR3 DNA: TGTGCCAGCAGTTTATCGGGACTGTTCTCTGGAAACACCATATATTTT. Encoded protein: CASSLSGLFSGNTIYF.

This clonotype has ten or more counts. The genes are TRBV6-6 and TRBJ1-2; unclear D gene. CDR1 is MNHNY and CDR2 is SVGAGI in the germline V gene (reference sequence). CDR3 size: 16 residues. The V end was cut by 0 bases, the J end by 0 bases, with 11 bases between. CDR3 amino acids: CASSYSRGSANYGYTF. Here the CDR3 DNA reads TGTGCCAGCAGTTACTCACGGGGATCTGCTAACTATGGCTACACCTTC.

This clonotype was detected ten times or more. The genes are TRBV28 and TRBJ2-1; 10 bases align to TRBD2. Germline V gene lookup returns CDR1 MDHEN and CDR2 SYDVKM. V dropped 7 bases and J dropped 1; count of bases not matched to a gene: 4. The CDR3 consists of 15 residues. CDR3 sequence reads: CASKRGGRSYNEQFF. The DNA for the CDR3 is TGTGCCAGCAAGCGGGGGGGCCGATCCTACAATGAGCAGTTCTTC. The variable domain in full, completed from reference TRBV28 and TRBJ2-1, reads DVKVTQSSRYLVKRTGEKVFLECVQDMDHENMFWYRQDPGLGLRLIYFSYDVKMKEKGDIPEGYSVSREKKERFSLILESASTNQTSMYLCASKRGGRSYNEQFFGPGTRLTVL.

This clonotype was seen at least ten times. CDR3 sequence: CASSTQGPDNEQFF. The CDR3 region has the DNA TGTGCCAGCAGTACGCAGGGGCCCGATAATGAGCAGTTCTTC. The V call is TRBV28, the J call TRBJ2-1; D perhaps matches TRBD1 (6 bases). In germline, CDR1 is MDHEN, CDR2 SYDVKM. This CDR3 is built from 14 residues. The ends were cut back, 5 bases at V and 7 bases at J, with 15 bases in the middle.

This clonotype turned up a few times. This chain links TRBV6-1 with TRBJ1-4, with 10 bases matching TRBD1. This CDR3 is built from 15 residues. V lost 5 bases to trimming and J lost 7 bases; unmatched junction nucleotides: 7. Germline V gene sequence: CDR1 MNHNS, CDR2 SASEGT. The CDR3 sequence: CASSQRQGAGEKLFF. Here the CDR3 DNA reads TGTGCCAGCAGTCAAAGACAGGGGGCAGGTGAAAAACTGTTTTTT.

The chain recombines TRBV28 with TRBJ1-3; D not certain. Per germline, CDR1 MDHEN and CDR2 SYDVKM. Trimming left V 6 bases short and J 1 base short, with 10 bases between. This CDR3 region has 14 residues. Here the CDR3 DNA reads TGTGCCAGCAGCCGCGGACCTTCTGGAAACACCATATATTTT. Amino acids: CASSRGPSGNTIYF.

There are many counts of this clonotype. The CDR3 loop is CASSPLTSGGGNEQFF. The CDR3 DNA sequence: TGTGCCAGCAGCCCATTAACTAGCGGGGGTGGCAATGAGCAGTTCTTC. The genes are TRBV7-9 and TRBJ2-1; 11 nucleotides match TRBD2. The CDR3 has 16 residues. Germline V CDR1 and CDR2: SEHNR, FQNEAQ (reference sequence). J lost 6 bases, V lost 5 bases, and 9 bases had no gene match.

This clonotype has a handful of counts. The genes are TRBV5-1 and TRBJ1-3; D is possibly TRBD1 (5 bases). The CDR3 is 15 amino acids. Per germline, CDR1 SGHRS and CDR2 YFSETQ. Between the trimmed V and J ends, which lost 4 bases and 0 bases, there was a span of 11 bases. The CDR3 loop is CASSHGANSGNTIYF. Here the CDR3 DNA reads TGCGCCAGCAGCCATGGGGCAAACTCTGGAAACACCATATATTTT.

The V gene is TRBV15, the J gene TRBJ2-1; 8 nucleotides match TRBD1. The germline V gene has CDR1 LNHNV and CDR2 YYDKDF (reference sequence). CDR3 length equals 16 residues. J gave up 4 bases and V 3 bases, and 8 bases lay outside the gene matches. The CDR3: CATSSGTGGGYNEQFF. CDR3 DNA: TGTGCCACCAGCAGTGGGACAGGTGGCGGTTACAATGAGCAGTTCTTC.

This clonotype was counted between two and nine times. This sequence joins TRBV6-4 and TRBJ1-2; D is undetermined. CDR3 length equals 13 residues. V gave up 5 bases and J gave up 3 bases, with 10 bases separating them. The V gene's germline CDR1 is MRHNA and CDR2 SNTAGT. CDR3 residues: CASSPEPDYGYTF. In DNA, the CDR3 is TGTGCCAGCAGTCCTGAGCCTGACTATGGCTACACCTTC.